Presented here are 18 T cell receptor beta chains from one specimen sequenced in a study of blood T cell repertoires in COVID-19. Clones were read by immunoSEQ multiplex PCR, and TCRdb kept only the in-frame ones, dropping some. The sample shows hundreds of thousands of clones, 82% of them seen only once. The specimen was peripheral blood. The receptors were sampled from a woman in her sixties or seventies with active or convalescent COVID-19.

The rearrangement uses TRBV19 and TRBJ2-6; a possible D gene is TRBD1 (6 bases). In germline, CDR1 is LNHDA, CDR2 SQIVND (reference sequence). This CDR3 contains 17 residues. Trimming removed 5 bases at V and 0 bases at J, with 14 bases between. CDR3 bases: TGTGCCAGTAGTGCGGACAGTGGGGCCTCTGGGGCCAACGTCCTGACTTTC. Its translation is CASSADSGASGANVLTF.

The chain is built from TRBV5-1 and TRBJ1-1; D is ambiguous. The CDR3 is 14 amino acids. V shed 5 bases and J shed 4 bases, with 15 bases lying between them. Germline CDR1 and CDR2: SGHRS and YFSETQ. CDR3 DNA sequence: TGCGCCAGCAGGCTCGACTCTGTCGGCACTGAAGCTTTCTTT. Encoded protein: CASRLDSVGTEAFF. Drawing the rest from reference TRBV5-1 and TRBJ1-1, the complete variable domain is KAGVTQTPRYLIKTRGQQVTLSCSPISGHRSVSWYQQTPGQGLQFLFEYFSETQRNKGNFPGRFSGRQFSNSRSEMNVSTLELGDSALYLCASRLDSVGTEAFFGQGTRLTVV.

The chain links TRBV6-5 to TRBJ2-7; 8 bases align to TRBD1. V gave up 6 bases and J gave up 4 bases; unmatched junction bases: 8. This CDR3 is built from 14 residues. Germline V gene lookup returns CDR1 MNHEY and CDR2 SVGAGI. As DNA, the CDR3 is TGTGCCAGCAGCAGGGGGCTACCCCTATACGAGCAGTACTTC. This codes for CASSRGLPLYEQYF.

The chain carries TRBV5-8 and TRBJ1-1, with TRBD1 as a possible D gene (6 bases). The CDR3 totals 16 residues. Germline assignment: CDR1 SGHTS and CDR2 YDEGEE. Between the trimmed V and J ends, which lost 0 bases and 0 bases, there was a span of 12 bases. CDR3 sequence: CASSLGQALMNTEAFF. The CDR3 DNA follows: TGTGCCAGCAGCTTGGGACAGGCCCTAATGAACACTGAAGCTTTCTTT.

The rearrangement links TRBV5-1 to TRBJ1-2, with TRBD1 as a possible D gene (5 bases). CDR3 length: 16 amino acids. From germline, CDR1 is SGHRS and CDR2 YFSETQ. V was shortened by 3 bases and J by 4 bases, with 19 bases between the two germline ends. In nucleotides, the CDR3 is TGCGCCAGCAGCTCCCCGGGGGGGAGGCGGGGCTATGGCTACACCTTC. As protein: CASSSPGGRRGYGYTF.

The V gene is TRBV7-9, the J gene TRBJ1-5; D may be TRBD1 (5 bases). The V and J ends lost 5 bases and 6 bases respectively, with 11 bases between them. The CDR3 loop spans 13 amino acids. Germline V gene lookup returns CDR1 SEHNR and CDR2 FQNEAQ (reference sequence). CDR3 region: CASSIGGIQPQHF. The CDR3 DNA reads as TGTGCCAGCAGCATCGGGGGGATTCAGCCCCAGCATTTT.

A note on this clone: In the same sample, other DNA sequences code for this CDR3. The V gene is TRBV11-3, the J gene TRBJ1-1; D uncertain. The CDR3 totals 13 residues. The V end lost 5 bases, the J end lost 2 bases, and 9 bases lay between the germline ends. Germline V gene data show CDR1 as SGHNT and CDR2 as YENEEA. The CDR3 DNA follows: TGTGCCAGCAGCCTGACACGAAACACTGAAGCTTTCTTT. This gives the protein CASSLTRNTEAFF.

The genes are TRBV11-2 and TRBJ2-1; D is undetermined. The CDR3 extends over 16 amino acids. Germline assignment: CDR1 SGHAT and CDR2 FQNNGV. V lost 4 bases to trimming and J lost 0 bases, with 13 bases between them. The CDR3 loop reads CASSSFGPSSYNEQFF. CDR3 bases: TGTGCCAGCAGCTCCTTCGGCCCTAGCTCCTACAATGAGCAGTTCTTC.

This chain connects TRBV5-4 to TRBJ2-1, with TRBD2 matching 16 bases. V was pared by 10 bases and J by 1 base, with 2 bases of the junction left unmatched. This CDR3 has 15 residues. Germline CDR1 and CDR2: SGHNT and YYREEE (reference sequence). CDR3 in amino acids: CAGTSGGVSYNEQFF. The CDR3 coding sequence is TGTGCCGGGACTAGCGGGGGGGTTTCCTACAATGAGCAGTTCTTC.

This clone appeared once. V is TRBV4-1 and J is TRBJ1-2, with 11 nucleotides matching TRBD1. The ends lost 1 base at V and 7 bases at J; junction bases unmatched: 8. This CDR3 contains 16 residues. Germline lookup yields CDR1 MGHRA and CDR2 YSYEKL. The CDR3 sequence: CASSQGPGQGAGGYTF. CDR3 bases: TGCGCCAGCAGCCAAGGTCCAGGACAGGGGGCGGGTGGCTACACCTTC.

The V call is TRBV5-6, the J call TRBJ2-7; 7 bases fit TRBD2. Unmatched junction bases numbered 2, after V lost 3 bases and J lost 2 bases. Germline CDR1 is SGHDT and CDR2 is YYEEEE. The CDR3 runs to 13 residues. The CDR3 loop is CASSSRGAYEQYF. The CDR3 nucleotides are TGTGCCAGCAGCTCCCGGGGGGCCTACGAGCAGTACTTC.

As to this clone: Germline and junction disagree at one end, which may indicate a read error. The chain combines TRBV30 with TRBJ1-2; tentatively, D is TRBD1 (6 bases). This CDR3 contains 11 residues. Germline V lookup: CDR1 GTSNPN, CDR2 SVGIG (reference sequence). In nucleotides, the CDR3 is TGCTCCATAGGACAGCCCTATGGCTACACCTTC. This codes for CSIGQPYGYTF.

CDR3 bases: TGCGCCAGCAGCTGGACCGGGACAGGGCTCTACGAGCAGTACTTC. Its translation: CASSWTGTGLYEQYF. The chain combines TRBV5-1 with TRBJ2-7; 9 bases align to TRBD1. Germline V gene lookup returns CDR1 SGHRS and CDR2 YFSETQ. The CDR3 is made up of 15 amino acids. Trimming cost V 3 bases and J 3 bases; bases outside gene matches: 7.

This clone was observed a single time. V usage is TRBV3-1 (or the pseudogene TRBV3-2) and J usage is TRBJ2-5; D uncertain. The V gene's germline CDR1 is LGHDT and CDR2 YNNKEL (reference sequence). The ends were cut back, 1 base at V and 5 bases at J, with 8 bases in the middle. This CDR3 has 13 amino acids. The CDR3 nucleotides read TGTGCCAGCAGCCAAGCGGGTAGGGAGACCCAGTACTTC. Translated, it gives CASSQAGRETQYF.

The genes are TRBV5-1 and TRBJ1-3; tentative D call: TRBD1 (6 bases). CDR3 length: 16 amino acids. Between the trimmed V and J ends, which lost 3 bases and 2 bases, there was a span of 15 bases. CDR1 is SGHRS, CDR2 YFSETQ, per germline. CDR3 residues: CASSSSGAYTGNTIYF. CDR3 coding DNA: TGCGCCAGCAGCTCTTCAGGGGCATACACTGGAAACACCATATATTTT.

V and J are TRBV6-5 and TRBJ1-2, with 10 bases aligning to TRBD1. CDR3 length: 14 residues. V trimming: 4 bases; J trimming: 7 bases; junction bases outside the gene matches: 6. Germline assignment: CDR1 MNHEY and CDR2 SVGAGI. The CDR3 DNA sequence: TGTGCCAGCAGTTCCCCGGGACAGGGGTTTGGCTACACCTTC. Protein sequence: CASSSPGQGFGYTF.

The chain links TRBV11-2 to TRBJ2-1, with TRBD1 as a possible D gene (7 bases). The CDR3 totals 15 residues. The V and J ends lost 5 bases and 9 bases respectively, with 20 bases between them. Germline lookup yields CDR1 SGHAT and CDR2 FQNNGV. The CDR3 region is CASSARGVVAGEQFF. Written as DNA, the CDR3 is TGTGCCAGCAGCGCCAGGGGGGTAGTCGCCGGTGAGCAGTTCTTC. Combining the CDR3 with reference TRBV11-2 and TRBJ2-1 gives the whole variable domain EAGVAQSPRYKIIEKRQSVAFWCNPISGHATLYWYQQILGQGPKLLIQFQNNGVVDDSQLPKDRFSAERLKGVDSTLKIQPAKLEDSAVYLCASSARGVVAGEQFFGPGTRLTVL.

CDR3 sequence reads: CASNRRGLAKNIQYF. The CDR3 nucleotides read TGTGCCAGCAACCGGAGGGGACTAGCCAAAAACATTCAGTACTTC. The chain combines TRBV5-6 with TRBJ2-4; a weak D match, TRBD2 (6 bases). Germline loops: CDR1 SGHDT, CDR2 YYEEEE. The CDR3 extends over 15 amino acids. V lost 6 bases and J 0 bases, leaving 13 bases between the germline ends.